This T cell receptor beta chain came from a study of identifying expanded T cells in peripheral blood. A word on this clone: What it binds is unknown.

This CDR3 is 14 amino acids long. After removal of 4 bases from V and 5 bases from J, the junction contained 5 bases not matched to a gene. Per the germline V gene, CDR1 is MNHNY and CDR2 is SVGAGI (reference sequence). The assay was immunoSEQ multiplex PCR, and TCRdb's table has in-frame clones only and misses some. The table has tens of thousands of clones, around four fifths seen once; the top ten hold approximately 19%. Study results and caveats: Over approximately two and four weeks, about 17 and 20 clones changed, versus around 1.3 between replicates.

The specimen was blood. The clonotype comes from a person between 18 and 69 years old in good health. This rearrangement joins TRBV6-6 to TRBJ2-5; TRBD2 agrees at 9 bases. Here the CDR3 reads CASSSAGGPETQYF. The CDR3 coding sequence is TGTGCCAGCAGTTCTGCGGGGGGGCCGGAGACCCAGTACTTC.